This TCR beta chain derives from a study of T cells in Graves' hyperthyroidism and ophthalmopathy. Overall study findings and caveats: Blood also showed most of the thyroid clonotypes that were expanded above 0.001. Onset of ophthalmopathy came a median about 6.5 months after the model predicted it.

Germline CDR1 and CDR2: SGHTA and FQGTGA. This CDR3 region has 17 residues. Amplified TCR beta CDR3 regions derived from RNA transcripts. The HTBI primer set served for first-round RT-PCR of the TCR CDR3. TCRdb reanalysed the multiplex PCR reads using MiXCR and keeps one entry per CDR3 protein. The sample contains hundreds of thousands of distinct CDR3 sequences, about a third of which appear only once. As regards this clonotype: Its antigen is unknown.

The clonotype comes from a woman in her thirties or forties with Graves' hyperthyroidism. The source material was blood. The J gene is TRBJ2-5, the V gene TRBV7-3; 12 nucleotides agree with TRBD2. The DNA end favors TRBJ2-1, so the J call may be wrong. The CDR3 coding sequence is TGTGCCAGCAGCCCACACCCTTGGGCTAGCGGGAGGGGTGAGCAGTTCTTC. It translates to CASSPHPWASGRGEQFF.